Listed below are T cell receptor beta chains from one sample, sequenced in a study of T cells after yellow fever vaccination. TCRdb processed the 5' RACE reads anew with MiXCR; each CDR3 protein has one entry. This sample has 200,000 to 300,000 distinct CDR3 sequences; more than 3.5% occur once, and the top ten carry about 20%. This material consisted of PBMCs, taken 15 days after the yellow fever booster vaccination. These receptors all stem from a man aged 18 to 29 who received the YFV17D yellow fever vaccine. The CDR3 runs from the conserved cysteine through the conserved F or W. A D gene is named only where the DNA matches it firmly. Not every row has a clone size; where given, it reads once, few, many or a size class.

clone_size: many
j_call: TRBJ1-2
d_call: NA
v_call: TRBV6-5
cdr3_nt: TGTGCCAGCAGTTACTCGACATTCATGGGTGGCTACACCTTC
cdr3_aa: CASSYSTFMGGYTF

clone_size: many
j_call: TRBJ1-5
d_call: TRBD1
v_call: TRBV4-3
cdr3_nt: TGCGCCAGCAGCCAAGCTTCCCCGCCCGGGACAGGCTTCGTGGGCAATCAGCCCCAGCATTTT
cdr3_aa: CASSQASPPGTGFVGNQPQHF

clone_size: many
j_call: TRBJ1-4
d_call: NA
v_call: TRBV7-9
cdr3_nt: TGTGCCAGCAGCTTAAGGGAGCTGGGGGAAAAACTGTTTTTT
cdr3_aa: CASSLRELGEKLFF

clone_size: many
j_call: TRBJ1-5
d_call: NA
v_call: TRBV12-3/TRBV12-4
cdr3_nt: TGTGCCAGCAAGCAACAGGGTAAGGGCAATCAGCCCCAGCATTTT
cdr3_aa: CASKQQGKGNQPQHF

clone_size: many
j_call: TRBJ2-7
d_call: NA
v_call: TRBV7-9
cdr3_nt: TGTGCCAGCACCTTTTTGGGAACAGGAGCCTACGAGCAGTACTTC
cdr3_aa: CASTFLGTGAYEQYF

clone_size: many
j_call: TRBJ2-3
d_call: NA
v_call: TRBV28
cdr3_nt: TGTGCCAGCAGACGACAGACAAACACAGATACGCAGTATTTT
cdr3_aa: CASRRQTNTDTQYF

clone_size: many
j_call: TRBJ2-5
d_call: TRBD2
v_call: TRBV3-1
cdr3_nt: TGTGCCAGCAGCCAACTAGCGGGGGGGCGGCAAGAGACCCAGTACTTC
cdr3_aa: CASSQLAGGRQETQYF

clone_size: many
j_call: TRBJ2-3
d_call: NA
v_call: TRBV5-1
cdr3_nt: TGCGCCAGCAGGAGACCGGGGCAGGGCACAGATACGCAGTATTTT
cdr3_aa: CASRRPGQGTDTQYF

clone_size: many
j_call: TRBJ2-5
d_call: NA
v_call: TRBV20-1
cdr3_nt: TGCAGTGCTCAGGCGGGGTCTGGAGAGACCCAGTACTTC
cdr3_aa: CSAQAGSGETQYF

clone_size: many
j_call: TRBJ1-1
d_call: NA
v_call: TRBV7-9
cdr3_nt: TGTGCCAGCAGCTTAATACAGGGCATGAACACTGAAGCTTTCTTT
cdr3_aa: CASSLIQGMNTEAFF

clone_size: many
j_call: TRBJ1-4
d_call: NA
v_call: TRBV30
cdr3_nt: TGTGCCTGGAGTGTACTGACAGCCGAAAAACTGTTTTTT
cdr3_aa: CAWSVLTAEKLFF

clone_size: many
j_call: TRBJ2-2
d_call: TRBD1
v_call: TRBV24-1
cdr3_nt: TGTGCCACCAGTGCCACGCAAGGACAGGGCACCGGGGAGCTGTTTTTT
cdr3_aa: CATSATQGQGTGELFF

clone_size: many
j_call: TRBJ2-3
d_call: TRBD2
v_call: TRBV12-3/TRBV12-4
cdr3_nt: TGTGCCAGCAGTCCCGGGACTACGATAGGGACGCAGTATTTT
cdr3_aa: CASSPGTTIGTQYF

clone_size: many
j_call: TRBJ1-5
d_call: NA
v_call: TRBV12-3/TRBV12-4
cdr3_nt: TGTGCCAGCACAGGGTCAGTCGGGGGCCCCAATCAGCCCCAGCATTTT
cdr3_aa: CASTGSVGGPNQPQHF

clone_size: many
j_call: TRBJ1-6
d_call: TRBD1
v_call: TRBV5-6
cdr3_nt: TGTGCCAGCAGCCTCGGGACAGGGTATTCACCCCTCCACTTT
cdr3_aa: CASSLGTGYSPLHF

clone_size: many
j_call: TRBJ2-7
d_call: NA
v_call: TRBV12-3/TRBV12-4
cdr3_nt: TGTGCCAGCAGTTTACGGGGGCGCTACGAGCAGTACTTC
cdr3_aa: CASSLRGRYEQYF

clone_size: many
j_call: TRBJ1-5
d_call: TRBD1
v_call: TRBV20-1
cdr3_nt: TGCAGTGCTGGAGGGGGCTCTCAGCCCCAGCATTTT
cdr3_aa: CSAGGGSQPQHF

clone_size: many
j_call: TRBJ2-5
d_call: NA
v_call: TRBV6-1
cdr3_nt: TGTGCCAGCAGTGCCTATCCGCGGGGAGAAGAGACCCAGTACTTC
cdr3_aa: CASSAYPRGEETQYF

clone_size: many
j_call: TRBJ1-1
d_call: NA
v_call: TRBV5-1
cdr3_nt: TGCGCCAGCACCTCGAACACTGAAGCTTTCTTT
cdr3_aa: CASTSNTEAFF

clone_size: NA
j_call: TRBJ1-2
d_call: NA
v_call: TRBV7-2
cdr3_nt: TGTGCCAGCAGCCCGGACAATCGAGGCTACACCTTC
cdr3_aa: CASSPDNRGYTF

clone_size: many
j_call: TRBJ1-2
d_call: TRBD1
v_call: TRBV18
cdr3_nt: TGTGCCAGCTCACCTTCTCGACAGGGAGGCTATGGCTACACCTTC
cdr3_aa: CASSPSRQGGYGYTF

clone_size: many
j_call: TRBJ1-3
d_call: TRBD1
v_call: TRBV4-1
cdr3_nt: TGCGCCAGCAGCCAAGATAAGGGGGCAGGGGGCAGAAACACCATATATTTT
cdr3_aa: CASSQDKGAGGRNTIYF

clone_size: NA
j_call: TRBJ2-7
d_call: TRBD1
v_call: TRBV6-6
cdr3_nt: TGTGCCTGCAGTAGGGACAGGGCCTACGAGCAGTACTTC
cdr3_aa: CACSRDRAYEQYF

clone_size: many
j_call: TRBJ2-5
d_call: NA
v_call: TRBV7-6
cdr3_nt: TGTGCCAGCAGCTTAACGGGGGGCCGAGGGAAAGAGACCCAGTACTTC
cdr3_aa: CASSLTGGRGKETQYF